The clone carrying this T cell receptor beta chain was counted ten times or more. Its antigen is not identified. TCRdb called the 5' RACE reads again in MiXCR, with one record for every CDR3 protein. In the table there are under 250,000 distinct CDR3 sequences, under 30% of which are singletons. The CDR3 spans 14 residues. V was cut by 4 bases and J by 3 bases, with 12 bases left in between. These data belong to a study of CD8 T cells in ankylosing spondylitis. Overall study results and limits: Disease-linked clones bore a CD8+ phenotype and were relatively rare in peripheral blood. Reported data indicate significant enrichment of disease-linked clones within matched ankylosing spondylitis synovial fluid.

The clonotype was recovered from a male donor with ankylosing spondylitis or in good health (not recorded which). The chain links TRBV12-3 or TRBV12-4 to TRBJ1-1; possible D gene TRBD1, 6 bases. The sample taken for sequencing was blood, either unsorted or a sorted T cell fraction (not recorded which). This CDR3 reads CASSYNREDTEAFF. CDR3 nucleotide sequence: TGTGCCAGCAGTTACAACAGGGAGGACACTGAAGCTTTCTTT.